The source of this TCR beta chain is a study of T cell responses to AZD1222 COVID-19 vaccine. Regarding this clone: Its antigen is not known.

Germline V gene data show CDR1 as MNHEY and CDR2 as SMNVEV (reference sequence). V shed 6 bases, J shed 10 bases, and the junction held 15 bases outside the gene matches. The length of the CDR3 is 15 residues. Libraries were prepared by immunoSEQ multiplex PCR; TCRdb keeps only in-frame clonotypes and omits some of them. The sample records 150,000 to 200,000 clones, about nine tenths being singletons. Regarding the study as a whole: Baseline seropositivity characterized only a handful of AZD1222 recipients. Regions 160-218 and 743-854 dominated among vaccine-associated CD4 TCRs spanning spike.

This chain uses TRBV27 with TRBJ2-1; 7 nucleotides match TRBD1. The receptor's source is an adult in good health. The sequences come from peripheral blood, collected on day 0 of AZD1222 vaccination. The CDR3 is CASRTGQVVIGEQFF. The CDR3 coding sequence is TGTGCCAGCAGAACAGGACAGGTAGTAATAGGGGAGCAGTTCTTC.